This T cell receptor (beta chain) was recorded in a study of blood T cell repertoires in COVID-19. Overall study context: Material from acute and convalescent COVID-19 was sourced from the United States, Italy and Spain. The analysed material was cDNA or gDNA that came from T cells, B-cell-depleted T cells, or PBMCs.

This CDR3 spans 17 amino acids. From germline, CDR1 is SEHNR and CDR2 FQNEAQ (reference sequence). V lost 4 bases to trimming and J lost 5 bases; unmatched junction nucleotides: 15. Produced via immunoSEQ multiplex PCR; TCRdb's table is partial and in-frame only. The sample carries around 200,000 clones, around 79% recorded once. The specimen was peripheral blood. The source is a woman aged 40 to 50 with COVID-19, enrolled during active disease. This chain joins TRBV7-9 and TRBJ2-3; 7 bases are a match to TRBD2. The CDR3 region is CASSSPPLWVAGDTQYF. Written as DNA, the CDR3 is TGTGCCAGCAGCTCACCCCCTCTGTGGGTAGCGGGAGATACGCAGTATTTT.